These 12 T cell receptor beta chains were sequenced from one sample in a study of CD8 T cells in Susac syndrome. RNA totalling about 0.5 to 1 ug underwent reverse transcription with random hexamers. TCRdb re-called the immunoSEQ multiplex PCR reads with MiXCR, one entry per CDR3 protein. Of about 180,000 distinct CDR3 sequences in the sample, roughly 92% were seen once. The material sequenced was CD4+ T cells from PBMCs. The source of these receptors is a human donor with multiple sclerosis.

The chain couples TRBV30 to TRBJ1-1; perhaps TRBD1 as D (5 bases). The V end lost 2 bases, the J end lost 5 bases, and 12 bases lay between the germline ends. The CDR3 sequence is 13 residues long. Germline CDR1 GTSNPN, CDR2 SVGIG (reference sequence). The CDR3 coding sequence is TGTGCCTGGAGTACGCAGGGAGGGACTGAAGCTTTCTTT. This encodes CAWSTQGGTEAFF.

The chain is built from TRBV2 and TRBJ2-7; TRBD1 agrees at 10 bases. V shed 5 bases and J 12 bases; nucleotides not matched to a gene: 10. CDR1 and CDR2 from the germline V gene are SNHLY and FYNNEI. The CDR3 runs 13 residues. CDR3 nucleotides: TGTGCCAGCAGTACCGGGACAGGGGACCTAAGGTACTTC. Amino acids: CASSTGTGDLRYF.

This chain links TRBV19 with TRBJ1-5; D unresolved. CDR3 length: 16 residues. V was pared by 0 bases and J by 7 bases, with 16 bases between. Germline V CDR1 and CDR2: LNHDA, SQIVND (reference sequence). This chain's CDR3 is CASSIERSSPGQPQHF. CDR3 DNA: TGTGCCAGTAGTATAGAGCGGTCCTCCCCGGGGCAGCCCCAGCATTTT.

This chain links TRBV2 with TRBJ2-3; tentative D call: TRBD2 (6 bases). CDR1 and CDR2 (germline): SNHLY, FYNNEI. V dropped 1 base and J dropped 2 bases, with 16 bases sitting between them. The CDR3 has 17 amino acids. CDR3: CASSEGVRDSYTDTQYF. Written as DNA, the CDR3 is TGTGCCAGCAGTGAAGGGGTGAGGGACTCTTACACAGATACGCAGTATTTT.

The chain employs TRBV6-1 and TRBJ2-1; no reliable D call. Germline-derived CDR1 and CDR2 are MNHNS and SASEGT. Trimming took off 6 bases at V and 8 bases at J, with 14 bases between the two ends. This CDR3 is built from 13 residues. CDR3 in amino acids: CASRWVAGYEQFF. CDR3 bases: TGTGCCAGCAGGTGGGTTGCTGGCTATGAGCAGTTCTTC.

The chain employs TRBV20-1 and TRBJ2-1; 8 positions agree with TRBD2. Germline CDR1 reads DFQATT; CDR2 reads SNEGSKA (reference sequence). The ends lost 5 bases at V and 8 bases at J; junction bases unmatched: 14. This CDR3 contains 15 residues. The CDR3 bases are TGCAGTGCTCCGTTAGGAACTAGCGGTCGGGATGAGCAGTTCTTC. This translates into CSAPLGTSGRDEQFF.

The rearrangement joins TRBV20-1 to TRBJ1-2, with D possibly matching TRBD1 (5 bases). This CDR3 is 15 amino acids long. Germline CDR1 is DFQATT and CDR2 is SNEGSKA (reference sequence). V lost 3 bases and J lost 3, with 17 bases in between. CDR3 region: CSASEWRTPYYGYTF. In DNA form, the CDR3 reads TGCAGTGCTAGCGAATGGAGGACACCGTACTATGGCTACACCTTC.

This clonotype came up once. J is TRBJ2-7 and V is TRBV7-2; the D gene is possibly TRBD2 (6 bases). Germline assignment: CDR1 SGHTA and CDR2 FQGNSA. V was trimmed by 4 bases and J by 6 bases, leaving 7 bases between them. The CDR3 has 11 amino acids. The CDR3 DNA follows: TGTGCCAGCAGCTCGACTAGCGAGCAGTACTTC. It translates to CASSSTSEQYF.

With regard to this clonotype: One junction end disagrees with the germline gene, perhaps due to a read error. The chain recombines TRBV7-9 with TRBJ1-1; a possible D gene is TRBD1 (5 bases). CDR3 length: 13 residues. CDR1 SEHNR and CDR2 FQNEAQ come from the germline V gene (reference sequence). The CDR3 nucleotides are TGCAAAGGCAGACAGTTCCTTAACACTGAAGCTTTCTTT. It codes for CKGRQFLNTEAFF.

The J gene is TRBJ2-5, the V gene TRBV5-1; D gene unclear. Trimming removed 4 bases from V and 1 base from J, with 8 bases in between. This CDR3 contains 13 residues. Looked up from germline, CDR1 is SGHRS and CDR2 is YFSETQ. CDR3 coding DNA: TGCGCCAGCAGCCCTAACAGCCAAGAGACCCAGTACTTC. Translating gives CASSPNSQETQYF.

The chain has TRBV6-5 and TRBJ2-7; possible D gene TRBD1, 6 bases. Trimming removed 4 bases from V and 5 bases from J, with 12 bases in between. In germline, CDR1 is MNHEY, CDR2 SVGAGI. This CDR3 has 13 residues. The CDR3: CASSSPWGHEQYF. CDR3 DNA sequence: TGTGCCAGCAGTTCGCCGTGGGGGCACGAGCAGTACTTC.

This clonotype occurred once. The chain employs TRBV30 and TRBJ1-2; no clear D gene. Per the germline V gene, CDR1 is GTSNPN and CDR2 is SVGIG (reference sequence). V was pared by 0 bases and J by 4 bases, with 12 bases between. The CDR3 runs to 14 residues. CDR3 protein: CAWSVGGRPYGYTF. CDR3 nucleotide sequence: TGTGCCTGGAGTGTTGGTGGCCGTCCCTATGGCTACACCTTC.